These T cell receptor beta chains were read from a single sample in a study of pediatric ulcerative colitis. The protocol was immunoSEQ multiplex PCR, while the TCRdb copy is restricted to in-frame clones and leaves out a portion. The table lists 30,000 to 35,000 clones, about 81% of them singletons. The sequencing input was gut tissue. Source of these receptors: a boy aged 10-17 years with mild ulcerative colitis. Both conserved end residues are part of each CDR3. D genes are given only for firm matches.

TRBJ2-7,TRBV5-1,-,TGCGCCAGCAGCTTGGACAGCGAGCAGTACTTC,CASSLDSEQYF
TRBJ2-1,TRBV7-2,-,TGTGCCAGCAGCTTAGTGGACAATGAGCAGTTCTTC,CASSLVDNEQFF
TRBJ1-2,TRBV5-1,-,TGCGCCAGCAGCTTGGTCAGGCCTACTAATGGCTACACCTTC,CASSLVRPTNGYTF
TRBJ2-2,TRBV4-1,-,TGCGCCAGCAGCCTTAATCCCCCAGGAGGTACGAACACCGGGGAGCTGTTTTTT,CASSLNPPGGTNTGELFF
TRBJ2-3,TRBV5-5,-,TGTGCCAGCAGCTTCTACAGGGCGAGTAGGACAGATACGCAGTATTTT,CASSFYRASRTDTQYF
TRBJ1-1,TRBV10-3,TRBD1,TGTGCCATCAGGAACGGGACAGGGGAAGCTTTCTTT,CAIRNGTGEAFF
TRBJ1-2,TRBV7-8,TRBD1,TGTGCCAGCAGCCTTTCCGGGACAGGGTCGAGTGGCTATGGCTACACCTTC,CASSLSGTGSSGYGYTF
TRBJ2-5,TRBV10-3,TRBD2,TGTGCCATCAGTTGGACTAGACGTACCCAAGAGACCCAGTACTTC,CAISWTRRTQETQYF
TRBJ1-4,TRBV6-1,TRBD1,TGTGCCAGCAATGAACCGGGACAGGGTAACGGAAAACTGTTTTTT,CASNEPGQGNGKLFF
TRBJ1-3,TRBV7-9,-,TGTGCCAGCAGCTCGCCCGCGGGAGGTACTGGAAACACCATATATTTT,CASSSPAGGTGNTIYF
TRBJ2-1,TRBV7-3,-,TGTGCCAGCAGCTTAGACAGGCACAATGAGCAGTTCTTC,CASSLDRHNEQFF
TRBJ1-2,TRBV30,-,TGTGCCTGGAGTATGTCTTTTTATGGCTACACCTTC,CAWSMSFYGYTF
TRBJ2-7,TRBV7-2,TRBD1,TGTGCCAGCAGCTCACAGGGGAACCACTACGAGCAGTACTTC,CASSSQGNHYEQYF
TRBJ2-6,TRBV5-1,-,TGCGCCAGCAGCTCCGGACAGACTTCTGGGGCCAACGTCCTGACTTTC,CASSSGQTSGANVLTF
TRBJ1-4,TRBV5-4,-,TGTGCCAGCAGCTCTCCCGGACAGAATGAAAAACTGTTTTTT,CASSSPGQNEKLFF
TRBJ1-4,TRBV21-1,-,TGTGCCAGCAGCAAAAACGGCTTGTCTAATGAAAAACTGTTTTTT,CASSKNGLSNEKLFF
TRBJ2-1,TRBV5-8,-,TGTGCCAGCAGCCTGGGGGGCATGCAGCAGTTCTTC,CASSLGGMQQFF
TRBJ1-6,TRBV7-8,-,TGTGCCAGCAGCTTAGGGACGAGTGCTTATTCACCCCTCCACTTT,CASSLGTSAYSPLHF